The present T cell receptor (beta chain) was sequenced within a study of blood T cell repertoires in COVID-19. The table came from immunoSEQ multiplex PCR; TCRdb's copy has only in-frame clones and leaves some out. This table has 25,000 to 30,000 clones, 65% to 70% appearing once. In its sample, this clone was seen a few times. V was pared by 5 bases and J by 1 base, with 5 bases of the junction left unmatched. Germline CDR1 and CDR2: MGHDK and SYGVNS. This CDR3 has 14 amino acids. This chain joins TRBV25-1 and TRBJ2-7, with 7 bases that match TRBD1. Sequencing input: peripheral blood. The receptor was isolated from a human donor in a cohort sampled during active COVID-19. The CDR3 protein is CASSMTTGSYEQYF. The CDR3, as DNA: TGTGCCAGCAGTATGACGACAGGGTCCTACGAGCAGTACTTC.